This entry lists 9 T cell receptor beta chains sequenced from one sample in a study of metastatic and nonmetastatic thyroid tumors. TCRdb re-analyzed the PCR reads using MiXCR. The sample records fewer than 40,000 clones, 18% being singletons. The entire patient cohort was treatment-naive prior to thyroid surgery. Sequencing input: tumor tissue. These receptors came from a female donor with papillary thyroid cancer or a benign thyroid nodule (not recorded which). Some clones in this sample may be carry-over from other donors' samples.

This clone was seen more than once but under ten times. The chain joins TRBV24-1 to TRBJ2-7; the D gene is possibly TRBD1 (5 bases). CDR3 length: 13 amino acids. The ends were cut back, 8 bases at V and 7 bases at J, with 17 bases in the middle. Germline V CDR1 and CDR2: KGHDR, SFDVKD. The DNA for the CDR3 is TGTGCCACCATTTATGGGGCCCTGAGGGAGCAGTACTTC. This codes for CATIYGALREQYF.

The chain employs TRBV6-2 or TRBV6-3 and TRBJ2-7; TRBD1 matches 9 bases. The junction had 7 bases not matched to a gene; V was cut back by 7 bases and J by 3 bases. CDR1 and CDR2 (germline): MNHEY, SVGEGT. This CDR3 contains 14 residues. The CDR3 region has the DNA TGTGCCAGCATTTCACAGGGGGCGCGCTACGAGCAGTACTTC. Translated: CASISQGARYEQYF.

The chain has TRBV19 and TRBJ2-2; 7 bases match TRBD1. Germline-derived CDR1 and CDR2 are LNHDA and SQIVND (reference sequence). The CDR3 consists of 15 residues. J gave up 12 bases and V 6 bases, and 16 bases lay outside the gene matches. The DNA of the CDR3 is TGTGCCAGTAGAGAGACAGGGAGTGGGACCTGGAAGCTGTTTTTT. This sequence encodes CASRETGSGTWKLFF. The variable domain in full, with the rest retrieved from reference TRBV19 and TRBJ2-2, is DGGITQSPKYLFRKEGQNVTLSCEQNLNHDAMYWYRQDPGQGLRLIYYSQIVNDFQKGDIAEGYSVSREKKESFPLTVTSAQKNPTAFYLCASRETGSGTWKLFFGEGSRLTVL.

The chain carries TRBV20-1 and TRBJ2-7; D remains ambiguous. The CDR3 runs 15 residues. The ends were cut back, 5 bases at V and 3 bases at J, with 20 bases in the middle. Per the germline V gene, CDR1 is DFQATT and CDR2 is SNEGSKA (reference sequence). This CDR3 reads CSARLRAKGYYEQYF. The CDR3 bases are TGCAGTGCTCGGCTTCGGGCAAAAGGCTACTACGAGCAGTACTTC.

Many counts were recorded for this clone. The germline gene is not matched at one end of the junction; a read error may be the cause. V gene TRBV7-7 combines with J gene TRBJ1-3; D call uncertain. Germline values: CDR1 SSHAT, CDR2 FNYEAQ (reference sequence). The length of the CDR3 is 18 residues. Here the CDR3 DNA reads TGTGCTAGCAGCCTCACACTAGTCCAGACACGCTCTGGAAACACCATATATTTT. Translation gives CASSLTLVQTRSGNTIYF.

This clone was counted between two and nine times. CDR3: CASSFDRYEQYF. The CDR3 nucleotides are TGTGCCAGCAGTTTCGACCGCTACGAGCAGTACTTC. The chain links TRBV28 to TRBJ2-7, with D uncertain. Germline CDR1 MDHEN, CDR2 SYDVKM. The germline V and J ends were trimmed by 3 bases and 3 bases, with 6 bases remaining between them. This CDR3 spans 12 amino acids.

This clone showed up many times. V is TRBV20-1 and J is TRBJ2-1; weak D call: TRBD1 (6 bases). In germline, CDR1 is DFQATT, CDR2 SNEGSKA (reference sequence). V shed 5 bases and J shed 0 bases, with 11 bases lying between them. This CDR3 is 14 amino acids long. The CDR3 DNA sequence: TGCAGTGCTTTAGGACAGAGCTCCTACAATGAGCAGTTCTTC. This translates into CSALGQSSYNEQFF.

This clone has ten or more counts. A single base separates this from a much larger clone, so it may be a read error. The chain employs TRBV24-1 and TRBJ2-3; TRBD2 is a possible D gene (5 bases). Germline assignment: CDR1 KGHDR and CDR2 SFDVKD. This CDR3 has 16 residues. The CDR3 protein is CATCDPEAGLTDTQYF. CDR3 bases: TGTGCCACCTGTGATCCGGAGGCAGGTTTAACAGATACGCAGTATTTT.

This clone appeared many times. The rearrangement uses TRBV15 and TRBJ2-5; D might be TRBD1 or TRBD2, each matching 6 bases. The CDR3 consists of 13 residues. The germline gives CDR1 LNHNV, CDR2 YYDKDF (reference sequence). Trimming shortened V by 6 bases and J by 2 bases, and 10 bases separated the two germline ends. The CDR3 spells CATRGGLQETQYF. CDR3 nucleotides: TGTGCCACCAGGGGGGGCCTTCAAGAGACCCAGTACTTC.